Described below is a single TCR beta chain sequence and its context. Its cognate antigen is unknown. CDR3 regions were amplified by Arm-PCR using iRepertoire HTBI primers to build TCR beta libraries. TCRdb recomputed calls from the multiplex PCR reads with MiXCR, one row per CDR3 protein. Found here are about 500,000 distinct CDR3 sequences, 15% to 20% of them singletons; the top ten hold 12%. The sample is drawn from a study of regulatory T cells in long-lasting Graves disease. Study-level results: Newly diagnosed patients shared 966 public clonotypes; persistent patients shared approximately 2,900.

Indicated time point: newly diagnosed GD, antithyroid drugs for less than 3 months. PBMC-extracted RNA yielded the TCR library. This same sample was also part of a study on T cells in Graves' hyperthyroidism and ophthalmopathy. As that report states: Patients aged 18 to 65 with hyperthyroidism were newly diagnosed, with duration under 2 months.

The material was peripheral blood mononuclear cells (PBMCs), obtained at new diagnosis, from a patient treated with antithyroid drugs. The source of this sequence is a man in his forties with Graves disease.

The CDR3 DNA is TGTGCCAGCAGCCCTTATAGGGGCGGCGAGGTTGAGCAGTTCTTC. Protein sequence: CASSPYRGGEVEQFF. The chain combines TRBV3-1 with TRBJ2-1; tentative D call: TRBD1 (5 bases). Trimming removed 4 bases from V and 9 bases from J, with 19 bases in between. The CDR3 sequence is 15 residues long. CDR1 and CDR2 from the germline V gene are LGHDT and YNNKEL (reference sequence).